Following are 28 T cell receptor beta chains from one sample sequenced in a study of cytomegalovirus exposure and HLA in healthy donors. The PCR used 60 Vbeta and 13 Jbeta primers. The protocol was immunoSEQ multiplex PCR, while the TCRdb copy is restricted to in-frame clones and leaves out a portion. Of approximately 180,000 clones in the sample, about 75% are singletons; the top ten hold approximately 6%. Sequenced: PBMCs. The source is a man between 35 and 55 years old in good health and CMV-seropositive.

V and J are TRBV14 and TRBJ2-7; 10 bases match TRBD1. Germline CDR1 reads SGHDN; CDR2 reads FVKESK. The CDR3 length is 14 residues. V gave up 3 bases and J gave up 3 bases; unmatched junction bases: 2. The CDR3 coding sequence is TGTGCCAGCAGCCAGTGGACAGGGGGCTACGAGCAGTACTTC. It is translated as CASSQWTGGYEQYF.

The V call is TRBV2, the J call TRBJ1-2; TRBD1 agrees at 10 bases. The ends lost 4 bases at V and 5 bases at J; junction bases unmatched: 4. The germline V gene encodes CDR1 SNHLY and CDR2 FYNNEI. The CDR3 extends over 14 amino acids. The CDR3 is CASSGTGGGYGYTF. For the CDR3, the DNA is TGTGCCAGCAGTGGGACAGGGGGAGGGTATGGCTACACCTTC.

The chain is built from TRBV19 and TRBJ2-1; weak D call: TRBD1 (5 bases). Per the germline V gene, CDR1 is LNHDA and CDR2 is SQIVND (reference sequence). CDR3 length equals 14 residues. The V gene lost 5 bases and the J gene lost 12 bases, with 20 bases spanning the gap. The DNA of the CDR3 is TGTGCCAGTAGTGCCAACCCCCAGGGCCGTTCGCAGTTCTTC. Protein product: CASSANPQGRSQFF.

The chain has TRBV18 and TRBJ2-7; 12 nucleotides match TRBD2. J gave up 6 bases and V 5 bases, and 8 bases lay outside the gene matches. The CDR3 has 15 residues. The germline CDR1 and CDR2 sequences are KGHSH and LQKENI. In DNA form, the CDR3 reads TGTGCCAGCTCAATCCCCCCGGGACTAGCGGGCGAGCAGTACTTC. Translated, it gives CASSIPPGLAGEQYF.

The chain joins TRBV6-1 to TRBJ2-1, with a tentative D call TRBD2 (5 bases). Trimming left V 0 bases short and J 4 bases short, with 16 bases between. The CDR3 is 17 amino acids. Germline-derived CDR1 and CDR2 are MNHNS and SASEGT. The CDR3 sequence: CASSEATTSIFYNEQFF. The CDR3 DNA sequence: TGTGCCAGCAGTGAAGCAACAACTAGTATTTTTTACAATGAGCAGTTCTTC.

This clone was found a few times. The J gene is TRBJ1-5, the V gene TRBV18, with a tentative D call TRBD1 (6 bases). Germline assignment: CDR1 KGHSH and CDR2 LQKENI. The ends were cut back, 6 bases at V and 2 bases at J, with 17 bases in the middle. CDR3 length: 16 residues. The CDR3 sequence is CASSKTQGPGNQPQHF. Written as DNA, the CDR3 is TGTGCCAGCTCCAAGACTCAGGGGCCGGGCAATCAGCCCCAGCATTTT.

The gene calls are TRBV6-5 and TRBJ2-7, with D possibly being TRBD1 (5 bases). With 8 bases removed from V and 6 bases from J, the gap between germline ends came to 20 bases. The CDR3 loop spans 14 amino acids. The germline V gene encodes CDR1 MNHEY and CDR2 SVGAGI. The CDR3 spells CASATVNKAGEQYF. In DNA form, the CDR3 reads TGTGCCAGCGCGACAGTTAATAAAGCAGGCGAGCAGTACTTC.

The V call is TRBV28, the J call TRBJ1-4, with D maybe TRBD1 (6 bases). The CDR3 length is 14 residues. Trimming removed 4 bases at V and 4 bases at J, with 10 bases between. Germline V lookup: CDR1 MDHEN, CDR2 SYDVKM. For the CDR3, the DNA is TGTGCCAGCAGTTCAGGACAGAGTAATGAAAAACTGTTTTTT. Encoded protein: CASSSGQSNEKLFF.

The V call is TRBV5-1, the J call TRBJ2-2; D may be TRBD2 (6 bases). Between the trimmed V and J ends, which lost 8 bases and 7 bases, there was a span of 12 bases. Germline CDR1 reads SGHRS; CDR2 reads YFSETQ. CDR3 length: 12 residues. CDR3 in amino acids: CASKTGDGELFF. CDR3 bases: TGCGCCAGTAAGACGGGAGACGGGGAGCTGTTTTTT.

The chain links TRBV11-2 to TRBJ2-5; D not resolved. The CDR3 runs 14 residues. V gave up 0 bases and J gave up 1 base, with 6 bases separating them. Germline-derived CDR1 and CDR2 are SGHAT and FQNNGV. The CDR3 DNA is TGTGCCAGCAGCTTAGATCTCCTCCAAGAGACCCAGTACTTC. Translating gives CASSLDLLQETQYF.

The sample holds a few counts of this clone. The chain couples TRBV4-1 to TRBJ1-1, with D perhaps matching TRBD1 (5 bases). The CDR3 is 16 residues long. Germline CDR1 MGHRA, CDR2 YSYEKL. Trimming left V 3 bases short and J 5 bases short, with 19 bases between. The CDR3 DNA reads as TGCGCCAGCAGCCAGAGTCCAACCATTAGGGGAACTGAAGCTTTCTTT. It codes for CASSQSPTIRGTEAFF.

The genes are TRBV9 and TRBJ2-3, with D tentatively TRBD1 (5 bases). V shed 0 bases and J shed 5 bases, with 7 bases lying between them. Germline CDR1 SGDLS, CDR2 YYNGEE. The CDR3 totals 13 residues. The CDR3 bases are TGTGCCAGCAGCGTAGATCAGGGAGATACGCAGTATTTT. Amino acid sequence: CASSVDQGDTQYF.

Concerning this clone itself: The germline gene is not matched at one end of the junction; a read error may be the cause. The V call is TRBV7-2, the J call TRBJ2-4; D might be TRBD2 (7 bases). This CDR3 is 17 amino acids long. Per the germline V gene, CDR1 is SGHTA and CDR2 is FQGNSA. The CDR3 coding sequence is TGTGCCAGCAGCTTAGGGGGCGGGGGCCTCGGGAGAAACAGTCAGTACTTC. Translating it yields CASSLGGGGLGRNSQYF. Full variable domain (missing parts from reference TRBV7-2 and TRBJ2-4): GAGVSQSPSNKVTEKGKDVELRCDPISGHTALYWYRQSLGQGLEFLIYFQGNSAPDKSGLPSDRFSAERTGGSVSTLTIQRTQQEDSAVYLCASSLGGGGLGRNSQYFGAGTRLSVL.

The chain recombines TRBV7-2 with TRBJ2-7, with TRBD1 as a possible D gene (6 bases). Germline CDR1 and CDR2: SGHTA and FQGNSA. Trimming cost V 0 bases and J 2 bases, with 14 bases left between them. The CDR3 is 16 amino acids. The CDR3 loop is CASSLAAQGTPYEQYF. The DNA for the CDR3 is TGTGCCAGCAGCTTAGCGGCCCAGGGGACCCCCTACGAGCAGTACTTC.

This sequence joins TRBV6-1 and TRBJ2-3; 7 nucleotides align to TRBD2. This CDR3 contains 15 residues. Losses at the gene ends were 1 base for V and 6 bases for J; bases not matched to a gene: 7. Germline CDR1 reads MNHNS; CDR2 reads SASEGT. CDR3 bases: TGTGCCAGCAGTGAAGTGGGAGGGCCATGGGATACGCAGTATTTT. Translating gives CASSEVGGPWDTQYF.

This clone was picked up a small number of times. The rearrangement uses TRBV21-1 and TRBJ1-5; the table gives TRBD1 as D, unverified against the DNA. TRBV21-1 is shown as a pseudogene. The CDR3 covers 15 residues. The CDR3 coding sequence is TGTGCCAGCAGCAATAAGGGGTATAGCAATCAGCCCCAGCATTTT. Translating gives CASSNKGYSNQPQHF.

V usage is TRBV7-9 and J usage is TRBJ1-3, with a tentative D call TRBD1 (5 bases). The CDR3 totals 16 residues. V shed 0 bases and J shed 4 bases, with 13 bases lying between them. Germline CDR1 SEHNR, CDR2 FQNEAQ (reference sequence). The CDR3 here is CASSLARGVSGNTIYF. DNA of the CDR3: TGTGCCAGCAGCTTAGCGCGGGGGGTATCGGGAAACACCATATATTTT.

The CDR3 sequence: CASREGLVVSYEQYF. The CDR3 nucleotides read TGTGCCAGCAGGGAGGGCCTAGTGGTGAGCTACGAGCAGTACTTC. V gene TRBV6-1 combines with J gene TRBJ2-7, with D possibly TRBD2 on 6 matching bases. V dropped 6 bases and J dropped 3 bases, with 18 bases sitting between them. This CDR3 contains 15 residues. In germline, CDR1 is MNHNS, CDR2 SASEGT.

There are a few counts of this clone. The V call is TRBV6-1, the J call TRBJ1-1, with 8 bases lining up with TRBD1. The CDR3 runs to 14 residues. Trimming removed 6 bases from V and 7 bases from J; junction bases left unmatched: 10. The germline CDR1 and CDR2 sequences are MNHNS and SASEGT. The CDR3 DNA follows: TGTGCCAGCAGAACCGGGACAGGCCCCATTGAAGCTTTCTTT. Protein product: CASRTGTGPIEAFF.

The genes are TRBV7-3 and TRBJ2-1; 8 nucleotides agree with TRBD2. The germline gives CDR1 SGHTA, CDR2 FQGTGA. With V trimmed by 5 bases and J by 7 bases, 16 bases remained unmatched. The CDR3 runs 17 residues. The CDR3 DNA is TGTGCCAGCAGCCAAATTGGGTACGGCGGGAGGAAGAATGAGCAGTTCTTC. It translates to CASSQIGYGGRKNEQFF. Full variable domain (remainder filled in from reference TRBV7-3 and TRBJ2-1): GAGVSQTPSNKVTEKGKYVELRCDPISGHTALYWYRQSLGQGPEFLIYFQGTGAADDSGLPNDRFFAVRPEGSVSTLKIQRTERGDSAVYLCASSQIGYGGRKNEQFFGPGTRLTVL.

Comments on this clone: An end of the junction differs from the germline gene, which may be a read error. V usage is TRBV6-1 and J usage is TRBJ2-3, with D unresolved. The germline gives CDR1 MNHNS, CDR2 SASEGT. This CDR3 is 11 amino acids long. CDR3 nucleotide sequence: TGTGCCAGCAGTGACGCAGATATGCAGTATTTT. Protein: CASSDADMQYF.

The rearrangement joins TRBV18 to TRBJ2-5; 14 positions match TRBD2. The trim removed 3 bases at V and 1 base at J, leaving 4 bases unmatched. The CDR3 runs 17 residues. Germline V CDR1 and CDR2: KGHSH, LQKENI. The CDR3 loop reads CASSPGTSGSGQETQYF. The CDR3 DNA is TGTGCCAGCTCACCCGGGACTAGCGGGAGCGGCCAAGAGACCCAGTACTTC.

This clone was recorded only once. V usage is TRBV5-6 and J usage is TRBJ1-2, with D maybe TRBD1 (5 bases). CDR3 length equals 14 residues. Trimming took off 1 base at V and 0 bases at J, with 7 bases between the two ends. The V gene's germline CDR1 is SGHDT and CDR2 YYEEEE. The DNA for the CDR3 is TGTGCCAGCAGCTTGTTACAGGCTAACTATGGCTACACCTTC. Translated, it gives CASSLLQANYGYTF.

Written as DNA, the CDR3 is TGCGCCAGCAGCCAAGCCCCCCTAAAAAGCGGGATGCCCATGAGGTACTTC. It specifies CASSQAPLKSGMPMRYF. The V gene is TRBV4-1, the J gene TRBJ2-7; 7 nucleotides align to TRBD2. The CDR3 consists of 17 residues. V shed 1 base and J 12 bases; nucleotides not matched to a gene: 21. Looked up from germline, CDR1 is MGHRA and CDR2 is YSYEKL.

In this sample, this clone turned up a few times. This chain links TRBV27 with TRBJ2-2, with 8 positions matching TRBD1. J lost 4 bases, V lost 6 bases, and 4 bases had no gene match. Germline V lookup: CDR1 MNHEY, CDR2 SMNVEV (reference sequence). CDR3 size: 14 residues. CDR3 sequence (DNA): TGTGCCAGCAGAGGACAGGGAAGCACCGGGGAGCTGTTTTTT. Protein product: CASRGQGSTGELFF.

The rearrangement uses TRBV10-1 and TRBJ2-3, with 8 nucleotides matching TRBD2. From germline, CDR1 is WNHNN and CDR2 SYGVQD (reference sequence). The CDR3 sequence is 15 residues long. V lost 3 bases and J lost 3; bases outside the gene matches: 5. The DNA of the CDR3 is TGCGCCAGCAGTGAAGCGGGAGCGGAAACAGATACGCAGTATTTT. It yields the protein CASSEAGAETDTQYF.

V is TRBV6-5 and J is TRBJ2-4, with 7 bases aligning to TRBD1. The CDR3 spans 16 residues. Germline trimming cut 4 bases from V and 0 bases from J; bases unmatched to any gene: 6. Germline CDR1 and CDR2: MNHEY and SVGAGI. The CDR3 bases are TGTGCCAGCAGTTCTGGACAGGCCCTAGCCAAAAACATTCAGTACTTC. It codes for CASSSGQALAKNIQYF.

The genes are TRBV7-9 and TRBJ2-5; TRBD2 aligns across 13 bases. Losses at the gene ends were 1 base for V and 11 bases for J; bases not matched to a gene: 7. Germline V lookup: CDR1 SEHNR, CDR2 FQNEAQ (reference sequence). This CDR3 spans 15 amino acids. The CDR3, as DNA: TGTGCCAGCAGCTTAGGACTAGCGGGAGGCTCGGTGCAGTACTTC. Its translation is CASSLGLAGGSVQYF.